The present T cell receptor beta chain was sequenced within a study of regulatory T cells in long-lasting Graves disease. Notes on the study in general: Newly diagnosed patients shared about 950 public clonotypes; persistent patients shared a few thousand. The sample size was small, and this may have reduced accuracy.

Arm-PCR of CDR3 regions and iRepertoire HTBI primers were used to build TCR beta libraries. TCRdb passed the multiplex PCR reads through MiXCR, listing each CDR3 protein once. The sample lists some 250,000 distinct CDR3 sequences, approximately 20% occurring once. The CDR3 totals 13 residues. V lost 5 bases, J lost 9 bases, and 14 bases lay in between. Per the germline V gene, CDR1 is LNHDA and CDR2 is SQIVND (reference sequence). This clonotype was picked up a small number of times. The antigen is not known. Time point given: newly diagnosed GD, antithyroid drugs for less than 3 months. Construction of the TCR library relied on RNA isolated from PBMCs.

This sequence was found in a female donor with Graves disease. This chain uses TRBV19 with TRBJ2-1, with D tentatively TRBD1 or TRBD2 (5 bases each). The sequenced sample was peripheral blood mononuclear cells (PBMCs), obtained at new diagnosis, from a patient treated with antithyroid drugs. This chain's CDR3 is CASSAYGASEQFF. Written as DNA, the CDR3 is TGTGCCAGTAGTGCGTACGGGGCGAGTGAGCAGTTCTTC. The variable domain in full, with the rest retrieved from reference TRBV19 and TRBJ2-1, is DGGITQSPKYLFRKEGQNVTLSCEQNLNHDAMYWYRQDPGQGLRLIYYSQIVNDFQKGDIAEGYSVSREKKESFPLTVTSAQKNPTAFYLCASSAYGASEQFFGPGTRLTVL.